One and the same sample provided the 10 T cell receptor beta chains below, sequenced in a study of post-analysis software for immune sequencing data. Points from the study as a whole: Five TRBV segments, including TRBV5-6, TRBV5-1 and TRBV20-1, were more frequent in patients than controls.

Each TCR beta cDNA library carried unique molecular identifiers. TCRdb re-derived calls from the PCR reads in MiXCR, one entry per CDR3 protein. The sample lists approximately 180,000 distinct CDR3 sequences, approximately 30% occurring once. Their recognized antigens are unknown. The sample comprised blood. Receptor source: a girl aged 5-17 years with multiple sclerosis.

Concerning this clonotype itself: This may be a read error, as it is one base from a much larger clone. The V gene is TRBV11-2, the J gene TRBJ2-3; D ambiguous. The J call may be faulty, since TRBJ1-5 better matches the DNA end. CDR3 length: 15 amino acids. In germline, CDR1 is SGHAT, CDR2 FQNNGV. CDR3 coding DNA: TGTGCCAGCAGCTTAGACCAAGGTAGCACAGATACGCAGCATTTT. Translated, it gives CASSLDQGSTDTQHF.

CDR3 in DNA: TGTGCCAGCAGTCCTCGTGGACCCACGAACACTGAAGCTTTCTTT. Its protein product is CASSPRGPTNTEAFF. V and J are TRBV7-2 and TRBJ1-1; no firm D call. V was shortened by 6 bases and J by 1 base, with 15 bases between the two germline ends. Germline V gene sequence: CDR1 SGHTA, CDR2 FQGNSA. The CDR3 length is 15 residues.

Of note for this clonotype: Being one base from a much bigger clone, this may be a read error. Written as DNA, the CDR3 is TGTGCCAGCAGTGAATTCCCGGACAATGAGCAGTACTTC. This codes for CASSEFPDNEQYF. The chain carries TRBV6-1 and TRBJ2-5; D perhaps matches TRBD1 (5 bases). Trimming shortened V by 2 bases and J by 11 bases, and 15 bases separated the two germline ends. Germline CDR1 and CDR2: MNHNS and SASEGT. CDR3 size: 13 residues.

This clonotype was observed a few times. This rearrangement joins TRBV18 to TRBJ1-5; a possible D gene is TRBD1 (5 bases). Trimming shortened V by 3 bases and J by 2 bases, and 11 bases separated the two germline ends. The V gene's germline CDR1 is KGHSH and CDR2 LQKENI. CDR3 length: 15 amino acids. The CDR3 protein is CASSPGQGGNQPQHF. In DNA, the CDR3 is TGTGCCAGCTCACCTGGCCAGGGTGGCAATCAGCCCCAGCATTTT.

This clonotype was seen more than once but under ten times. This sequence joins TRBV6-5 and TRBJ2-1, with TRBD2 identical over 13 bases. The J call may be mistaken, given a closer DNA end match to TRBJ2-7. Germline V gene sequence: CDR1 MNHEY, CDR2 SVGAGI. CDR3 length equals 16 residues. CDR3 bases: TGTGCCAGCAGTAGACTAGCGGGAGGACTCTACAATGAGCAGTACTTC. This gives the protein CASSRLAGGLYNEQYF.

J is TRBJ2-7 and V is TRBV7-9; D could derive from TRBD1 or TRBD2 (6 bases each). The J call may not be correct, given that the DNA end is closer to TRBJ2-5. This CDR3 comprises 18 residues. Germline values: CDR1 SEHNR, CDR2 FQNEAQ (reference sequence). CDR3 sequence reads: CASSLMRKGVGAGETQYF. DNA for the CDR3: TGTGCCAGCAGCTTAATGAGGAAGGGAGTGGGGGCGGGGGAGACCCAGTACTTC.

This clonotype came up a few times. This chain joins TRBV12-3 or TRBV12-4 and TRBJ2-3; no clear D. The CDR3 has 13 amino acids. The V end was cut by 3 bases, the J end by 2 bases, with 6 bases between. The CDR3 sequence is CASSFTATDTQYF. CDR3 DNA: TGTGCCAGCAGTTTTACAGCCACAGATACGCAGTATTTT.

This chain links TRBV20-1 with TRBJ1-2; 9 positions agree with TRBD1. The ends lost 5 bases at V and 6 bases at J; junction bases unmatched: 4. The CDR3 length is 12 residues. Per germline, CDR1 DFQATT and CDR2 SNEGSKA (reference sequence). CDR3 region: CSAGTGKDGYTF. The CDR3 coding sequence is TGCAGTGCTGGGACAGGGAAGGATGGCTACACCTTC.

A word on this clonotype: Since a much larger clone is just one base distant, this may be a read error. J is TRBJ2-7 and V is TRBV5-1, with 7 bases fitting TRBD1. The CDR3 runs 17 residues. CDR1 is SGHRS, CDR2 YFSETQ, per germline. The CDR3 nucleotides read TGCGACAGCTGCACCGACGGAAAGGGGGCCTCCGTCTACGAGCAGTACTTC. Translation: CDSCTDGKGASVYEQYF. The full variable domain, rest sourced from reference TRBV5-1 and TRBJ2-7, is KAGVTQTPRYLIKTRGQQVTLSCSPISGHRSVSWYQQTPGQGLQFLFEYFSETQRNKGNFPGRFSGRQFSNSRSEMNVSTLELGDSALYLCDSCTDGKGASVYEQYFGPGTRLTVT.

This clonotype showed up just once. The chain is built from TRBV5-1 and TRBJ2-3, with TRBD2 matching over 12 bases. Germline CDR1 is SGHRS and CDR2 is YFSETQ. Trimming at V came to 6 bases and at J to 6 bases, leaving 8 bases not matched to a gene. CDR3 length: 15 amino acids. The chain's CDR3 is CASNSTSGSSDTQYF. Written as DNA, the CDR3 is TGCGCCAGCAACTCGACTAGCGGGAGTAGCGATACGCAGTATTTT.